The sample holds a few counts of the clone carrying this T cell receptor (beta chain). What it recognizes is unknown. The data were taken from a study of cytomegalovirus exposure and HLA in healthy donors. About the research overall: Out of about 179 million T cells, an earlier analysis found fewer than 140 million unique TCR beta sequences in total.

Study-wide results and limits: Most TCR sequences proved rare, with some public TCRs found in many donors. A cluster of highly shared sequence variants was likely a sequencing artifact.

This PCR relied on a set of 60 Vbeta primers and 13 Jbeta primers. The protocol was immunoSEQ multiplex PCR, while the TCRdb copy is restricted to in-frame clones and leaves out a portion. Of 85,000 to 100,000 clones listed, roughly 75% were seen once; the top ten hold about 7.3%. Whereas donors were nominally healthy upon sampling, unrecorded immune exposures were probable. Per the germline V gene, CDR1 is MNHNY and CDR2 is SVGAGI (reference sequence). The CDR3 contains 15 residues. V lost 5 bases and J lost 0; bases outside the gene matches: 5. Sequencing was carried out using PBMCs. The TCR was taken from a man between 25 and 39 years old in good health and CMV-seronegative. This sequence joins TRBV6-6 and TRBJ2-3; 7 bases agree with TRBD1. The CDR3 loop is CASSLTGESTDTQYF. The CDR3 DNA sequence: TGTGCCAGCAGTCTCACAGGGGAAAGCACAGATACGCAGTATTTT.